The next 13 T cell receptor beta chains were all read from a single sample in a study of T cells in women clearing cervical HPV infection. Clones were read by immunoSEQ multiplex PCR, and TCRdb kept only the in-frame ones, dropping some. This sample's table has 19,000 or so clones. Sequenced sample: blood buffy coat. These receptors were obtained from a woman aged 18 to 75 with a cervical HPV16 infection that either progressed to CIN3+ or cleared (not recorded which).

Points on this clone: Sequencing ends 3 residues short of the CDR3 end; the germline J gene provides the rest. The chain employs TRBV2 and TRBJ2-7; D gene unclear. Germline values: CDR1 SNHLY, CDR2 FYNNEI. Between the trimmed V and J ends, which lost 4 bases and 4 bases, there was a span of 8 bases. The CDR3 runs 12 residues. The CDR3 DNA, read in part, is TGTGCCAGCAGTGGGAACGGGTACGAG. It is translated as CASSGNGYE. The full CDR3 sequence reads CASSGNGYEQYF.

On this clone: The CDR3 extends 3 residues past the end of the read, so its final part is completed from the germline J gene. The J gene is TRBJ1-5, the V gene TRBV20-1, with no clear D. The germline V gene encodes CDR1 DFQATT and CDR2 SNEGSKA (reference sequence). The length of the CDR3 is 14 residues. V lost 5 bases to trimming and J lost 2 bases, with 13 bases between them. The sequenced CDR3 bases are TGCAGTGCTGCTCGGGGTTGGGGCAATCAGCCC. This sequence encodes CSAARGWGNQP. The complete CDR3 sequence is CSAARGWGNQPQHF.

Notes on this clone: Read coverage stops 3 residues before the CDR3 terminus; the germline J gene supplies the remainder. This chain joins TRBV2 and TRBJ2-2, with TRBD1 matching over 9 bases. This CDR3 is built from 16 residues. Losses at the gene ends were 2 bases for V and 0 bases for J; bases not matched to a gene: 1. Germline-derived CDR1 and CDR2 are SNHLY and FYNNEI. The CDR3 bases that were read are TGTGCCAGCAGTGAAACAGGGGGCGCGAACACCGGGGAG. This codes for CASSETGGANTGE. The entire CDR3 reads CASSETGGANTGELFF.

CDR3 sequence reads: CASSYSGGYDTQYF. The sequenced CDR3 bases are TGTGCCAGCAGCTATAGCGGGGGATATGATACG. This chain joins TRBV7-3 and TRBJ2-3; 9 positions agree with TRBD2. The CDR3 extends 3 residues past the end of the read, so its final part is completed from the germline J gene. The V and J ends lost 4 bases and 6 bases, in that order; junction bases with no gene match: 5. The CDR3 contains 14 residues. Per germline, CDR1 SGHTA and CDR2 FQGTGA.

Partial CDR3 DNA: TGTGCCAGCAGCTTAGCCCAAAACTCTGGAAACACC. Its protein is CASSLAQNSGNT. The whole CDR3 protein reads CASSLAQNSGNTIYF. The chain carries TRBV7-2 and TRBJ1-3; unclear D gene. The CDR3 end lies 3 residues beyond the end of the read and is filled in from the germline J gene. This CDR3 has 15 residues. CDR1 is SGHTA and CDR2 is FQGNSA in the germline V gene. The ends were cut back, 0 bases at V and 0 bases at J, with 6 bases in the middle.

As to this clone: The read comes to an end 3 residues before the CDR3 does, leaving the germline J gene to fill in the end. The chain employs TRBV5-1 and TRBJ2-3; no firm D call. Between the trimmed V and J ends, which lost 1 base and 4 bases, there was a span of 10 bases. This CDR3 region has 14 residues. Germline loops: CDR1 SGHRS, CDR2 YFSETQ. The CDR3 sequence: CASSLYSESDTQYF. The CDR3 DNA, read in part, is TGCGCCAGCAGCTTGTATAGTGAATCAGATACG.

This clone counts as medium-sized by frequency. CDR3 DNA, as far as it was read: TGTGCCAGCTCACCACTAGCAGAAGATACG. It yields the protein CASSPLAEDT. Given in full, the CDR3 is CASSPLAEDTQYF. This rearrangement joins TRBV18 to TRBJ2-3, with unresolved D. The DNA ends 3 residues before the CDR3 does, and the rest of the CDR3 is filled in from the germline J gene. The CDR3 runs to 13 residues. V was shortened by 1 base and J by 5 bases, with 7 bases between the two germline ends. Looked up from germline, CDR1 is KGHSH and CDR2 is LQKENI.

A remark on this clone: Coverage ceases 3 residues before the CDR3 finishes, and the germline J gene fills in the end. The V and J genes are TRBV10-1 and TRBJ2-7; 8 positions agree with TRBD1. This CDR3 contains 14 residues. Germline V CDR1 and CDR2: WNHNN, SYGVQD (reference sequence). V gave up 8 bases and J gave up 5 bases; unmatched junction bases: 11. The CDR3 bases that were read are TGCGCCAGCTCTCAATATCAGGGGGCCCACGAG. This codes for CASSQYQGAHE. The whole CDR3 sequence reads CASSQYQGAHEQYF.

For this clone: Read sequence stops 3 residues before the CDR3 end, and the germline J gene provides the missing end. V gene TRBV18 combines with J gene TRBJ2-7, with TRBD2 matching 9 bases. This CDR3 spans 14 amino acids. Losses at the gene ends were 0 bases for V and 6 bases for J; bases not matched to a gene: 3. Germline V CDR1 and CDR2: KGHSH, LQKENI. The CDR3 region is CASSPPVLAGEQYF. Partial CDR3 DNA: TGTGCCAGCTCACCACCAGTACTAGCGGGCGAG. Based on the CDR3 plus reference TRBV18 and TRBJ2-7, the full variable domain is NAGVMQNPRHLVRRRGQEARLRCSPMKGHSHVYWYRQLPEEGLKFMVYLQKENIIDESGMPKERFSAEFPKEGPSILRIQQVVRGDSAAYFCASSPPVLAGEQYFGPGTRLTVT.

Details on this clone: The read finishes 3 residues shy of the CDR3 end, and the germline J gene is used to complete it. This chain joins TRBV20-1 and TRBJ2-7, with D perhaps TRBD2 (7 bases). Trimming shortened V by 7 bases and J by 2 bases, and 12 bases separated the two germline ends. The CDR3 consists of 12 residues. CDR1 is DFQATT, CDR2 SNEGSKA, per germline (reference sequence). The CDR3 loop is CSVVGGPYEQYF. CDR3 bases read: TGCAGTGTGGTGGGGGGGCCCTACGAG.

As to this clone: The read is 3 residues too short to cover the CDR3 end, so that end is filled in from the germline J gene. The chain has TRBV10-3 and TRBJ2-3, with 8 bases fitting TRBD1. After removal of 6 bases from V and 0 bases from J, the junction contained 11 bases not matched to a gene. Germline assignment: CDR1 ENHRY and CDR2 SYGVKD. The CDR3 loop spans 17 amino acids. CDR3 DNA, as far as it was read: TGTGCCATCAGGGATACAGGGGGACCTCTGAGCACAGATACG. This translates into CAIRDTGGPLSTDT. The whole CDR3 protein reads CAIRDTGGPLSTDTQYF.

Points on this clone: The read gets to within 3 residues of the CDR3 end, and the germline J gene fills in the rest. This chain uses TRBV30 with TRBJ1-4; weak D call: TRBD1 (5 bases). Per germline, CDR1 GTSNPN and CDR2 SVGIG (reference sequence). V was pared by 2 bases and J by 8 bases, with 12 bases between. The CDR3 totals 13 residues. This CDR3 reads CAWSTQGREKLFF. Partial CDR3 DNA: TGTGCCTGGAGTACCCAGGGAAGGGAAAAA.

Comments on this clone: The read is 3 residues too short to cover the CDR3 end, so that end is filled in from the germline J gene. This chain joins TRBV20-1 and TRBJ2-6; D gene uncertain. This CDR3 comprises 14 residues. The V end lost 3 bases, the J end lost 1 base, and 7 bases lay between the germline ends. CDR1 DFQATT and CDR2 SNEGSKA come from the germline V gene (reference sequence). The CDR3 spells CSARPTSGANVLTF. The CDR3 DNA, read in part, is TGCAGTGCTAGGCCCACTTCTGGGGCCAACGTC.